This T cell receptor (beta chain) was captured in a study of T cell repertoires in cytomegalovirus infection. About the research overall: Newly reported HLA-C-restricted and thoroughly characterized HLA-B-restricted CMV epitopes were employed. CMV infection and matching HLA type were both indicated by public TCR beta signatures. Study-level results: Across the ex vivo response, the dominant clonotypes were HLA-C-restricted CMV-specific TCR beta clonotypes.

The CDR3 spans 17 residues. The germline V gene encodes CDR1 MNHEY and CDR2 SVGEGT. Losses at the gene ends were 5 bases for V and 2 bases for J; bases not matched to a gene: 7. TCRdb analysed the reads with MiXCR anew, one entry per CDR3 protein. This sample has tens of thousands of distinct CDR3 sequences, with roughly 54% found just once. As for this clonotype: Its antigen is unknown.

The material was CD8+ T cells from cultured PBMCs, obtained from culture after CMV antigen stimulation. The chain has TRBV6-2 or TRBV6-3 and TRBJ2-6; 9 nucleotides match TRBD1. This sequence was found in a human donor in good health (CMV status not recorded). Some clones in this sample may be carry-over from other donors' samples. The CDR3 loop is CASSPRTGVAGANVLTF. The CDR3, as DNA: TGTGCCAGCAGTCCTCGGACAGGGGTGGCTGGGGCCAACGTCCTGACTTTC.